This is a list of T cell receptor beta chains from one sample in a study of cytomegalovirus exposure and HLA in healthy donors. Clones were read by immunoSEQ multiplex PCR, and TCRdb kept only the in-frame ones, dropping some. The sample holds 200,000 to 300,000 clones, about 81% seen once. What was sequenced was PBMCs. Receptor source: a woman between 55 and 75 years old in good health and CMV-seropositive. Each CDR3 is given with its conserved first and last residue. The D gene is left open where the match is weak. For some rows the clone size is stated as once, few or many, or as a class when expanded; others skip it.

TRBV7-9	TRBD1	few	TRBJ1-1	CASSLGGQGYTEAFF	TGTGCCAGCAGCTTAGGTGGACAGGGTTACACTGAAGCTTTCTTT
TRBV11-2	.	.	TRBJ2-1	CASSSGLPPNEQFF	TGTGCCAGCAGCTCGGGACTCCCCCCCAATGAGCAGTTCTTC
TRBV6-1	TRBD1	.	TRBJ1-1	CATGQGARMNTEAFF	TGTGCCACCGGACAGGGGGCAAGGATGAACACTGAAGCTTTCTTT
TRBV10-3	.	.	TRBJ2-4	CAISEGPRDIQYF	TGTGCCATCAGTGAGGGCCCTCGGGACATTCAGTACTTC
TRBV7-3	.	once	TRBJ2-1	CASSFGSRLGSYNEQFF	TGTGCCAGCAGCTTTGGGAGCCGCCTTGGGTCCTACAATGAGCAGTTCTTC
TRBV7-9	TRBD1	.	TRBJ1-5	CASSSARTGAPYPQHF	TGTGCCAGCAGCTCAGCCAGGACAGGAGCCCCCTATCCCCAGCATTTT
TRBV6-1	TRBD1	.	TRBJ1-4	CASRQTGANEKLFF	TGTGCCAGCAGACAGACAGGGGCTAATGAAAAACTGTTTTTT
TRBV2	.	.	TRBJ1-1	CASYMGVITEAFF	TGTGCCAGCTACATGGGCGTGATCACTGAAGCTTTCTTT
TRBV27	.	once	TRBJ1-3	CASSLRGALSGNTIYF	TGTGCCAGCAGTTTACGGGGGGCCCTATCTGGAAACACCATATATTTT
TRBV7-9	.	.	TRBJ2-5	CSSRLLGETQYF	TGTTCCAGCAGACTCCTTGGAGAGACCCAGTACTTC
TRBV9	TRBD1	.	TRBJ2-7	CASSPRQGESGEQYF	TGCGCCAGCAGCCCCAGACAGGGGGAGAGTGGGGAGCAGTACTTC
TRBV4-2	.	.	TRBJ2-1	CASSQVIMRASGNEQFF	TGTGCCAGCAGCCAAGTGATAATGAGGGCCTCGGGGAATGAGCAGTTCTTC
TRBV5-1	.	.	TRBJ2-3	CASSLMELRTDTQYF	TGCGCCAGCAGCTTGATGGAGTTGAGAACAGATACGCAGTATTTT
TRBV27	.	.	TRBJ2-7	CASSQGYEQYF	TGTGCCAGCAGTCAGGGGTACGAGCAGTACTTC
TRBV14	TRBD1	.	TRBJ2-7	CASSPQAGGHEQYF	TGTGCCAGCAGCCCTCAGGCAGGGGGCCACGAGCAGTACTTC
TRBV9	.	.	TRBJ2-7	CASSVSPRDYEQYF	TGTGCCAGCAGCGTCTCCCCCCGGGACTACGAGCAGTACTTC
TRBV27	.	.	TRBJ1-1	CASSFFDTVGTEAFF	TGTGCCAGCAGTTTTTTTGACACGGTCGGCACTGAAGCTTTCTTT
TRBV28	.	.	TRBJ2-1	CASRWGHATNEQFF	TGTGCCAGCAGATGGGGACATGCCACCAATGAGCAGTTCTTC
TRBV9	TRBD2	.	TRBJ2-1	CASSVLAGGVNEQFF	TGTGCCAGCAGCGTACTAGCGGGAGGTGTAAATGAGCAGTTCTTC
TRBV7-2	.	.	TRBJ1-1	CASSFQASNTEAFF	TGTGCCAGCAGCTTTCAGGCCTCGAACACTGAAGCTTTCTTT
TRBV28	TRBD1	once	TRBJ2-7	CASSSPGQGGEQYF	TGTGCCAGCAGTTCTCCGGGACAGGGGGGAGAGCAGTACTTC
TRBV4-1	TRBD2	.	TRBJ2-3	CASSLTSDTDTQYF	TGCGCCAGCAGCCTGACTAGCGACACAGATACGCAGTATTTT
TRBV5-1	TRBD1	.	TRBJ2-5	CASSPGTGRETQYF	TGCGCCAGCAGCCCAGGGACAGGACGCGAGACCCAGTACTTC
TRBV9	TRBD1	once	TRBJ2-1	CASSVGQGTPYNEQFF	TGTGCCAGCAGCGTAGGACAGGGTACCCCCTACAATGAGCAGTTCTTC
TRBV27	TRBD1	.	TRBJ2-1	CASRRQGSYNEQFF	TGTGCCAGCAGAAGACAGGGGTCATACAATGAGCAGTTCTTC
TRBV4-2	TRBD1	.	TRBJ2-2	CASSQDRGPGELFF	TGTGCCAGCAGCCAGGACAGGGGCCCCGGGGAGCTGTTTTTT
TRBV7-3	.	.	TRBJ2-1	CASSRGANSRVNEQFF	TGTGCCAGCAGCCGGGGGGCTAACTCGAGAGTCAATGAGCAGTTCTTC